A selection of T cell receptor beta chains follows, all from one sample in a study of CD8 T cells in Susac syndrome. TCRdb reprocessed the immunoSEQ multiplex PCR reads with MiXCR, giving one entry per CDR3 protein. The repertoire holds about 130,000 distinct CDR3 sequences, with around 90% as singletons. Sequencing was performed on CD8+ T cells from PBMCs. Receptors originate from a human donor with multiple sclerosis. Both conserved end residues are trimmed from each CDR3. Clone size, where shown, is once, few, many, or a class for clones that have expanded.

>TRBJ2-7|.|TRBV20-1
SAREGFGYEQY
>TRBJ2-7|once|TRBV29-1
SVFGQGSYEQY
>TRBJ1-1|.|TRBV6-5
ASSLTGEEAF
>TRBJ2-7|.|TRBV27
ASRVSGSNEQY
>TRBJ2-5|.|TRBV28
ASSRPREAETQY
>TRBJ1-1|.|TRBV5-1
ASSLIWAGNTEAF
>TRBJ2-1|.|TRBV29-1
SVEAQRGGHEQF
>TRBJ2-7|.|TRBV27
ASSLSGGFYEQY
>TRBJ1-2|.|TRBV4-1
ASSHEWYRDRGGNGYT
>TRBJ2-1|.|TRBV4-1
ASSFREGEQF
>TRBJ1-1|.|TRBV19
ASSMMENTEAF
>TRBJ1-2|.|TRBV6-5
ASSYGRRGYGYT
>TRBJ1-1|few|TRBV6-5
ASRQGLNTEAF